What follows are 30 T cell receptor beta chains derived from one specimen sequenced in a study of OX40 agonist ivuxolimab in advanced cancers. Sequenced by immunoSEQ multiplex PCR; TCRdb stores in-frame clones only, minus some. There are more than 50,000 clones in the sample; 89% occur only once, and 9.5% to 15% lies in the top ten. Specimen: CD4+ or CD8+ T cells sorted from blood, collected in a trial of the OX40 agonist ivuxolimab. The receptors were gathered from an adult with an advanced solid tumor such as melanoma, head and neck, liver or kidney cancer.

The chain combines TRBV6-1 with TRBJ1-2; 7 bases match TRBD1. The V gene's germline CDR1 is MNHNS and CDR2 SASEGT. With 7 bases clipped from V and 4 bases from J, the junction kept 3 bases outside the gene matches. The CDR3 covers 12 residues. CDR3 DNA sequence: TGTGCCAGCACCCAGGGGGGCTATGGCTACACCTTC. Residues: CASTQGGYGYTF.

This chain joins TRBV2 and TRBJ2-7, with a weak D call TRBD1 (5 bases). From germline, CDR1 is SNHLY and CDR2 FYNNEI. CDR3 length: 15 amino acids. Trimming pared 4 bases from V and 5 bases from J, leaving 18 bases between. In nucleotides, the CDR3 is TGTGCCAGCAGTGTTCAGGGAAGTAGCCCCCACGAGCAGTACTTC. It yields the protein CASSVQGSSPHEQYF.

This chain joins TRBV4-1 and TRBJ1-2, with 8 bases identical to TRBD1. The V gene's germline CDR1 is MGHRA and CDR2 YSYEKL. The V gene end was trimmed by 4 bases and the J gene end by 7 bases; junction bases not matched to a gene: 8. The CDR3 extends over 14 amino acids. CDR3 DNA sequence: TGCGCCAGCAGCCTGGGGGCAGGGGGCATTGGCTACACCTTC. This encodes CASSLGAGGIGYTF.

This sequence joins TRBV7-8 and TRBJ1-1; no clear D gene. V dropped 5 bases and J dropped 1 base, with 11 bases sitting between them. Germline V gene lookup returns CDR1 SGHVS and CDR2 FQNEAQ. The CDR3 is 14 residues long. The chain's CDR3 is CASSPTPRNTEAFF. CDR3 nucleotides: TGTGCCAGCAGCCCAACTCCTAGGAACACTGAAGCTTTCTTT.

V and J are TRBV25-1 and TRBJ1-1; D is uncertain. The CDR3 runs to 14 residues. Germline-derived CDR1 and CDR2 are MGHDK and SYGVNS. With 3 bases removed from V and 2 bases from J, the gap between germline ends came to 10 bases. CDR3 region: CASSDSGTNTEAFF. For the CDR3, the DNA is TGTGCCAGCAGTGATTCCGGAACCAACACTGAAGCTTTCTTT. Full variable domain (rest looked up from reference TRBV25-1 and TRBJ1-1): EADIYQTPRYLVIGTGKKITLECSQTMGHDKMYWYQQDPGMELHLIHYSYGVNSTEKGDLSSESTVSRIRTEHFPLTLESARPSHTSQYLCASSDSGTNTEAFFGQGTRLTVV.

This chain connects TRBV27 to TRBJ1-1, with 10 bases aligning to TRBD1. J gave up 7 bases and V 5 bases, and 10 bases lay outside the gene matches. Germline V gives CDR1 MNHEY, CDR2 SMNVEV (reference sequence). The CDR3 is made up of 15 amino acids. CDR3 sequence reads: CASSQRQGAESEAFF. The CDR3, as DNA: TGTGCCAGCAGTCAACGACAGGGGGCTGAAAGTGAAGCTTTCTTT.

The chain employs TRBV5-1 and TRBJ1-5; a possible D gene is TRBD1 (5 bases). This CDR3 contains 15 residues. V lost 1 base to trimming and J lost 3 bases, with 11 bases between them. Germline V gene data show CDR1 as SGHRS and CDR2 as YFSETQ. The CDR3 coding sequence is TGCGCCAGCAGCTTGTTAGAGGGGCCCAATCAGCCCCAGCATTTT. Translated, it gives CASSLLEGPNQPQHF.

This sequence joins TRBV27 and TRBJ1-5, with TRBD1 as a possible D gene (6 bases). The CDR3 runs 14 residues. V was pared by 4 bases and J by 6 bases, with 13 bases between. Germline V gene data show CDR1 as MNHEY and CDR2 as SMNVEV (reference sequence). The CDR3 region has the DNA TGTGCCAGCAGTTGGGCCGGGGGCGGTCAGCCCCAGCATTTT. Translation: CASSWAGGGQPQHF.

CDR3 sequence reads: CASSLGDREYNEQFF. The CDR3 coding sequence is TGTGCCAGCAGCTTGGGGGACAGGGAATACAATGAGCAGTTCTTC. The chain employs TRBV5-6 and TRBJ2-1; 9 bases match TRBD1. The V and J ends lost 0 bases and 4 bases, in that order; junction bases with no gene match: 2. The CDR3 has 15 residues. Germline V CDR1 and CDR2: SGHDT, YYEEEE. The full variable domain, rest sourced from reference TRBV5-6 and TRBJ2-1, is DAGVTQSPTHLIKTRGQQVTLRCSPKSGHDTVSWYQQALGQGPQFIFQYYEEEERQRGNFPDRFSGHQFPNYSSELNVNALLLGDSALYLCASSLGDREYNEQFFGPGTRLTVL.

The gene calls are TRBV7-9 and TRBJ2-5, with 13 bases that match TRBD2. The CDR3 spans 19 residues. V shed 1 base, J shed 1 base, and the junction held 9 bases outside the gene matches. Germline CDR1 is SEHNR and CDR2 is FQNEAQ (reference sequence). CDR3 coding DNA: TGTGCCAGCAGCTTAGAGGCCCGGACTAGCGGGAGATCCCAAGAGACCCAGTACTTC. Its translation: CASSLEARTSGRSQETQYF.

V gene TRBV27 combines with J gene TRBJ2-7; perhaps TRBD1 as D (5 bases). V lost 5 bases, J lost 3 bases, and 14 bases lay in between. Germline lookup yields CDR1 MNHEY and CDR2 SMNVEV (reference sequence). The CDR3 spans 14 residues. DNA of the CDR3: TGTGCCAGCAGTGTGGGCAGGGCGAGCTACGAGCAGTACTTC. Translation gives CASSVGRASYEQYF.

This chain links TRBV27 with TRBJ2-7; 8 bases map to TRBD1. Germline CDR1 and CDR2: MNHEY and SMNVEV (reference sequence). V was pared by 3 bases and J by 2 bases, with 3 bases of the junction left unmatched. This CDR3 region has 14 residues. CDR3 DNA: TGTGCCAGCAGTTTGGACAGGGACACCTACGAGCAGTACTTC. Translating it yields CASSLDRDTYEQYF.

In DNA, the CDR3 is TGTGCCAGCAGCTACAGGGGCGATCAGCCCCAGCATTTT. Protein product: CASSYRGDQPQHF. The V and J genes are TRBV7-8 and TRBJ1-5, with 7 bases that match TRBD1. The CDR3 loop spans 13 amino acids. Germline CDR1 is SGHVS and CDR2 is FQNEAQ. V shed 4 bases and J 5 bases; nucleotides not matched to a gene: 2.

The chain combines TRBV19 with TRBJ1-5, with TRBD1 matching 7 bases. V was pared by 1 base and J by 5 bases, with 5 bases of the junction left unmatched. The CDR3 contains 15 residues. The germline gives CDR1 LNHDA, CDR2 SQIVND (reference sequence). CDR3 in amino acids: CASSIGQGVDQPQHF. Written as DNA, the CDR3 is TGTGCCAGTAGTATAGGGCAGGGGGTCGATCAGCCCCAGCATTTT.

V and J are TRBV19 and TRBJ1-1; D perhaps matches TRBD1 (5 bases). V gave up 8 bases and J gave up 0 bases, with 13 bases separating them. Germline CDR1 LNHDA, CDR2 SQIVND (reference sequence). The CDR3 is made up of 14 amino acids. The CDR3 coding sequence is TGTGCCAGTGACGCGGGACTCCTGAACACTGAAGCTTTCTTT. It translates to CASDAGLLNTEAFF.

The J gene is TRBJ2-7, the V gene TRBV7-9; no definite D call. The CDR3 consists of 15 residues. The V gene lost 5 bases and the J gene lost 4 bases, with 18 bases spanning the gap. The germline V gene has CDR1 SEHNR and CDR2 FQNEAQ (reference sequence). The chain's CDR3 is CASSASLEPTYEQYF. The CDR3 DNA follows: TGTGCCAGCAGCGCCTCTTTAGAACCTACGTACGAGCAGTACTTC.

V is TRBV4-1 and J is TRBJ1-2; possibly TRBD1 for D (6 bases). The CDR3 spans 17 residues. Germline V gene data show CDR1 as MGHRA and CDR2 as YSYEKL. Trimming left V 1 base short and J 1 base short, with 16 bases between. CDR3 residues: CASSQGPGVSGNYGYTF. The CDR3, as DNA: TGCGCCAGCAGCCAAGGCCCAGGGGTATCGGGTAACTATGGCTACACCTTC.

The chain combines TRBV19 with TRBJ2-7; possibly TRBD1 for D (8 bases). The CDR3 sequence is 15 residues long. The germline V gene has CDR1 LNHDA and CDR2 SQIVND (reference sequence). Trimming removed 6 bases from V and 2 bases from J, with 17 bases in between. The CDR3 bases are TGTGCCAGTAGGTCTACAGGGGGGGAAACCTACGAGCAGTACTTC. Translation gives CASRSTGGETYEQYF. The full variable domain, completed using reference TRBV19 and TRBJ2-7, is DGGITQSPKYLFRKEGQNVTLSCEQNLNHDAMYWYRQDPGQGLRLIYYSQIVNDFQKGDIAEGYSVSREKKESFPLTVTSAQKNPTAFYLCASRSTGGETYEQYFGPGTRLTVT.

V is TRBV14 and J is TRBJ2-7, with TRBD1 as a possible D gene (6 bases). The germline gives CDR1 SGHDN, CDR2 FVKESK. The CDR3 spans 14 residues. Between the trimmed V and J ends, which lost 0 bases and 1 base, there was a span of 7 bases. The CDR3 DNA reads TGTGCCAGCAGCCAAGAGACAGGTTCCTACGAGCAGTACTTC. It translates to CASSQETGSYEQYF.

The rearrangement links TRBV5-1 to TRBJ2-4; D not resolved. V was clipped by 0 bases and J by 9 bases, with 16 bases between them. CDR1 SGHRS and CDR2 YFSETQ come from the germline V gene. The CDR3 has 15 residues. The CDR3 DNA reads TGCGCCAGCAGCTTGGCTGGCGGCGACAAAGGCATTCAGTACTTC. It is translated as CASSLAGGDKGIQYF.

The CDR3 DNA follows: TGCAGCGTTGTAGGTTACACCGGGGAGCTGTTTTTT. Protein product: CSVVGYTGELFF. The rearrangement uses TRBV29-1 and TRBJ2-2; D remains ambiguous. The CDR3 has 12 amino acids. V gave up 4 bases and J gave up 3 bases, with 6 bases separating them. CDR1 and CDR2 (germline): SQVTM, ANQGSEA.

The chain links TRBV6-1 to TRBJ1-1; D uncertain. The CDR3 is 17 residues long. The V end lost 1 base, the J end lost 1 base, and 16 bases lay between the germline ends. CDR1 is MNHNS and CDR2 is SASEGT in the germline V gene. CDR3 region: CASSEVPSREENTEAFF. DNA for the CDR3: TGTGCCAGCAGTGAAGTTCCCTCCAGAGAGGAGAACACTGAAGCTTTCTTT.

J is TRBJ1-5 and V is TRBV27; 7 bases align to TRBD1. Germline V lookup: CDR1 MNHEY, CDR2 SMNVEV (reference sequence). The junction had 7 bases not matched to a gene; V was cut back by 5 bases and J by 6 bases. The CDR3 spans 14 residues. CDR3 loop: CASSHTGVVQPQHF. The DNA for the CDR3 is TGTGCCAGCAGTCACACAGGGGTGGTTCAGCCCCAGCATTTT.

V is TRBV7-3 and J is TRBJ2-1; no clear D gene. CDR1 is SGHTA, CDR2 FQGTGA, per germline. The CDR3 covers 16 residues. Trimming stripped 5 bases from V and 2 bases from J, with 16 bases between. The CDR3: CASSPSGWATYNEQFF. The CDR3 DNA reads TGTGCCAGCAGCCCCTCCGGTTGGGCTACCTACAATGAGCAGTTCTTC.

This clone was detected only once. The chain combines TRBV25-1 with TRBJ2-7; unclear D gene. CDR3 size: 14 residues. V shed 0 bases and J shed 3 bases, with 9 bases lying between them. CDR1 is MGHDK, CDR2 SYGVNS, per germline. The CDR3 loop is CASSEYDQLYEQYF. The DNA of the CDR3 is TGTGCCAGCAGTGAATATGACCAGCTCTACGAGCAGTACTTC.

DNA of the CDR3: TGTGCCAGCTGCAAGGACAGGGGACTCCTGAGCTCCTACAATGAGCAGTTCTTC. Amino acid sequence: CASCKDRGLLSSYNEQFF. This chain joins TRBV27 and TRBJ2-1; 9 bases are shared with TRBD1. V gave up 8 bases and J gave up 0 bases; unmatched junction bases: 14. The V gene's germline CDR1 is MNHEY and CDR2 SMNVEV (reference sequence). The CDR3 length is 18 residues.

The rearrangement links TRBV6-6 to TRBJ2-1, with no clear D. The CDR3 loop spans 12 amino acids. In germline, CDR1 is MNHNY, CDR2 SVGAGI (reference sequence). Trimming removed 0 bases at V and 7 bases at J, with 4 bases between. CDR3 loop: CASSYSLNEQFF. The DNA of the CDR3 is TGTGCCAGCAGTTACTCTTTGAATGAGCAGTTCTTC.

The J gene is TRBJ1-4, the V gene TRBV30, with D hard to call. The CDR3 sequence is 12 residues long. CDR1 GTSNPN and CDR2 SVGIG come from the germline V gene (reference sequence). V was clipped by 3 bases and J by 7 bases, with 9 bases between them. This CDR3 reads CAWSLQAEKLFF. The CDR3, as DNA: TGTGCCTGGAGCCTTCAGGCTGAAAAACTGTTTTTT.

The chain has TRBV12-2 and TRBJ1-5; the table's TRBD1 call for D was not verified on the DNA. TRBV12-2 is labeled a pseudogene. CDR3 length equals 15 residues. CDR3 sequence (DNA): TGTGCAAGTCGCTTAGTTCCAGGGGGCGATCAGCCCCAGCATTTT. This translates into CASRLVPGGDQPQHF.

As DNA, the CDR3 is TGCAGCGTTGATGGAGGGGAAACGGCCGGGGAGCTGTTTTTT. It encodes CSVDGGETAGELFF. The rearrangement links TRBV29-1 to TRBJ2-2; tentative D call: TRBD2 (6 bases). Trimming shortened V by 3 bases and J by 6 bases, and 14 bases separated the two germline ends. CDR1 and CDR2 (germline): SQVTM, ANQGSEA. The CDR3 has 14 residues.